Here is one T cell receptor (beta chain) with its context. The sample originates from a study of blood T cell repertoires in COVID-19. On the study more broadly: The analysed material was cDNA or gDNA that came from T cells, B-cell-depleted T cells, or PBMCs.

The CDR3 consists of 14 residues. V dropped 5 bases and J dropped 2; count of bases not matched to a gene: 2. CDR1 is SEHNR and CDR2 is FQNEAQ in the germline V gene (reference sequence). Per the original data handling: Reference gene primer amplification gave estimated nucleated cell counts. Using immunoSEQ multiplex PCR, the repertoire was profiled, and TCRdb retains in-frame clones only, with some absent. The DNA gave D and trimming, while V, J and clone size come from that table. The top ten clones hold about 7.3% of a sample with about 180,000 clones, 70% to 90% of them seen once. The chain recombines TRBV7-9 with TRBJ1-2; TRBD1 aligns across 10 bases. Source material: peripheral blood. The origin of this receptor is a man aged 50 or older with active or convalescent COVID-19. CDR3 sequence: CASSPGQGNYGYTF. CDR3 nucleotides: TGTGCCAGCAGCCCGGGACAGGGGAACTATGGCTACACCTTC.